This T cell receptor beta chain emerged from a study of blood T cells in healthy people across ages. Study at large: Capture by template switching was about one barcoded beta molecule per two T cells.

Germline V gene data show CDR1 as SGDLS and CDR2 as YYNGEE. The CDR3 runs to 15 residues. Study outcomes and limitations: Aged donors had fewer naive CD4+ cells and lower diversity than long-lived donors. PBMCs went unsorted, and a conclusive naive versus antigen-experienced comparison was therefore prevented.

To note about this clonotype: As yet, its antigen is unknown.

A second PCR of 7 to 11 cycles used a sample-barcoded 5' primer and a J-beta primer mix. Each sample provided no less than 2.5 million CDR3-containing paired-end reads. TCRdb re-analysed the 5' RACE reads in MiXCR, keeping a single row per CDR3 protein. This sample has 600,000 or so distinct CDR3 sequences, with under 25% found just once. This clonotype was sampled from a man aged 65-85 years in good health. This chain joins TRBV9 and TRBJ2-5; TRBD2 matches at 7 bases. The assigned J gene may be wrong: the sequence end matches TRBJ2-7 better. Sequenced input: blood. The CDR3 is CASSVDGGSSYEQYF. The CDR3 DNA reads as TGTGCCAGCAGCGTAGATGGCGGGAGCTCCTACGAGCAGTACTTC.